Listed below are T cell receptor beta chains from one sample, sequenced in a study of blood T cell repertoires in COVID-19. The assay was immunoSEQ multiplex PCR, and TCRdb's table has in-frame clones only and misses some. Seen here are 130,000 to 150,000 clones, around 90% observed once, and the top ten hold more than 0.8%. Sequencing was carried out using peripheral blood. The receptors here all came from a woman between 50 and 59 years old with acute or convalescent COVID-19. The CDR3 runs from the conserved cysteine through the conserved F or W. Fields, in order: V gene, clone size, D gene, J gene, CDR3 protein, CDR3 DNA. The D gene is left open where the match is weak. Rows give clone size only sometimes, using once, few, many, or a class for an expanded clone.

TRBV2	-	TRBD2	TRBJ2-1	CASNPRDYRRDEQFF	TGTGCCAGCAACCCCCGGGACTACAGACGCGATGAGCAGTTCTTC
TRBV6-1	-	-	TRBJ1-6	CASSEARVTSSPLHF	TGTGCCAGCAGTGAAGCGAGGGTGACAAGCTCACCCCTCCACTTT
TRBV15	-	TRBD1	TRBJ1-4	CATSGTGEKLFF	TGTGCCACCAGCGGGACAGGCGAAAAACTGTTTTTT
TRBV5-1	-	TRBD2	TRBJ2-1	CASSLGPSGRVYNEQFF	TGCGCCAGCAGCTTGGGTCCTAGCGGGAGGGTCTACAATGAGCAGTTCTTC
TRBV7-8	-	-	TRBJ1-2	CASSYAQANYGYTF	TGTGCCAGCAGCTACGCACAGGCTAACTATGGCTACACCTTC
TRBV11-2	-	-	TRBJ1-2	CASSSREVGDPGYGYTF	TGTGCCAGCAGCTCCAGGGAGGTGGGTGACCCGGGCTATGGCTACACCTTC
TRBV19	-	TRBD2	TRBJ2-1	CASSIDRASGSSRNEQFF	TGTGCCAGTAGTATAGATAGGGCTAGCGGGAGTAGTAGGAATGAGCAGTTCTTC
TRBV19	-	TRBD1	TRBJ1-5	CASSITGDRQPQHF	TGTGCCAGTAGTATCACAGGGGATAGGCAGCCCCAGCATTTT
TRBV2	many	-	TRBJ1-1	CAATKGETEAFF	TGTGCCGCAACGAAAGGGGAAACTGAAGCTTTCTTT
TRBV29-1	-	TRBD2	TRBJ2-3	CSVVSGSRDTQYF	TGCAGCGTTGTTAGCGGGAGTCGTGATACGCAGTATTTT
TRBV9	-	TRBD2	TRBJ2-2	CASSVETSVPNTGELFF	TGTGCCAGCAGCGTAGAGACTAGCGTCCCGAACACCGGGGAGCTGTTTTTT
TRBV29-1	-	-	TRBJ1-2	CSGEKGHGYTF	TGCAGCGGTGAGAAGGGGCATGGCTACACCTTC
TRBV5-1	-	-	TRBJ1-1	CASSLEHIMNTEAFF	TGCGCCAGCAGCTTGGAACACATCATGAACACTGAAGCTTTCTTT
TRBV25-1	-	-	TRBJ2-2	CASTWDTLTGELFF	TGTGCCAGTACGTGGGACACACTCACCGGGGAGCTGTTTTTT
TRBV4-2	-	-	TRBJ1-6	CASSQEGGGTDSPLHF	TGTGCCAGCAGCCAAGAAGGGGGGGGGACCGATTCACCCCTCCACTTT
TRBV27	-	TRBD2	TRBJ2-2	CASSLPSGISTGELFF	TGTGCCAGCAGTTTACCCAGCGGGATAAGCACCGGGGAGCTGTTTTTT
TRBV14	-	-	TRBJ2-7	CASSQAILGEQYF	TGTGCCAGCAGCCAAGCAATTCTAGGCGAGCAGTACTTC
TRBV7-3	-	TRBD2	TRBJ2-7	CASSGTTSYEQYF	TGTGCCAGCTCCGGGACTACCTCCTACGAGCAGTACTTC
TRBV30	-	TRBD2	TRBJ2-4	CALTLLGSGINIQYF	TGTGCCTTGACCCTACTAGGTAGCGGGATAAACATTCAGTACTTC
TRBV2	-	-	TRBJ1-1	CASRDAGATEAFF	TGTGCCAGCAGAGACGCAGGGGCCACTGAAGCTTTCTTT
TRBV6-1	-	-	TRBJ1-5	CASSAQGFPGQINQPQHF	TGTGCCAGCAGTGCTCAGGGTTTTCCAGGCCAAATAAATCAGCCCCAGCATTTT
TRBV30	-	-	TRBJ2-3	CAWSGGPPHTQYF	TGTGCCTGGTCCGGGGGGCCCCCTCATACGCAGTATTTT
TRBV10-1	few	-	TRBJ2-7	CASSEYRQAYEQYF	TGCGCCAGCAGTGAGTACAGGCAGGCCTACGAGCAGTACTTC
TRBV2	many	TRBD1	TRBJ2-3	CASSETGGATQYF	TGTGCCAGCAGTGAAACAGGGGGCGCAACGCAGTATTTT
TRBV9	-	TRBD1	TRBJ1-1	CASTQDRGNTEAFF	TGTGCCAGCACCCAGGACAGGGGTAACACTGAAGCTTTCTTT
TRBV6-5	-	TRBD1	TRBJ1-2	CASSYGRLSRGEGYTF	TGTGCCAGCAGTTACGGGCGACTTTCCAGGGGGGAAGGCTACACCTTC
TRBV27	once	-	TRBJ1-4	CASSPQTAAAEKLFF	TGTGCCAGCAGTCCCCAGACGGCGGCGGCGGAAAAACTGTTTTTT
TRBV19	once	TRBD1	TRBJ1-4	CASSIWRTGSEKLFF	TGTGCCAGTAGTATTTGGCGGACAGGGAGTGAAAAACTGTTTTTT
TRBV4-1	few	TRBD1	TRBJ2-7	CASSQPGTGHYEQYF	TGCGCCAGCAGCCAACCCGGGACAGGCCACTACGAGCAGTACTTC
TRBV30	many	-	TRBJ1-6	CAWSPTADSPLHF	TGTGCCTGGAGTCCCACAGCTGACTCACCCCTCCACTTT
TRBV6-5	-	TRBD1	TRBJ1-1	CAGGTGADTEAFF	TGTGCCGGGGGGACAGGGGCGGACACTGAAGCTTTCTTT
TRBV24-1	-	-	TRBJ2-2	CATSRGSGELFF	TGTGCCACCTCTAGGGGCTCCGGGGAGCTGTTTTTT
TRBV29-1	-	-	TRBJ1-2	CSAQLTGNYGYTF	TGCAGCGCACAACTTACAGGGAACTATGGCTACACCTTC
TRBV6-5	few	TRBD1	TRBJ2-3	CAISTGGPDTQYF	TGTGCCATCTCGACAGGGGGTCCAGATACGCAGTATTTT
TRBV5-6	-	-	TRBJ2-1	CASSLGRGAYNEQFF	TGTGCCAGCAGCTTGGGCAGGGGGGCGTACAATGAGCAGTTCTTC
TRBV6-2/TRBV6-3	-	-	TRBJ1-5	CASSQGGQPQHF	TGTGCCAGCAGTCAGGGCGGTCAGCCCCAGCATTTT
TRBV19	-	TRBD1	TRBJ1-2	CASSIRQGAPGGYTF	TGTGCCAGTAGTATTAGACAGGGGGCGCCCGGCGGCTACACCTTC
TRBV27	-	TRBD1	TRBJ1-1	CASTWTGGDTEAFF	TGTGCCAGCACCTGGACAGGGGGGGACACTGAAGCTTTCTTT
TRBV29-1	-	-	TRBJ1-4	CSAVGQGNEKLFF	TGCAGCGCGGTGGGGCAGGGGAATGAAAAACTGTTTTTT
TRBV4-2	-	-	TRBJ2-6	CASSPPGPSGANVLTF	TGTGCCAGCAGCCCCCCAGGGCCGAGCGGGGCCAACGTCCTGACTTTC
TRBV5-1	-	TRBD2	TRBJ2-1	CASSLGTSGRINEQFF	TGCGCCAGCAGCTTGGGGACTAGCGGGCGTATCAATGAGCAGTTCTTC
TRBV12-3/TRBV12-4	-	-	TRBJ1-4	CASSGVWSEKLFF	TGTGCCAGCAGCGGGGTTTGGAGTGAAAAACTGTTTTTT
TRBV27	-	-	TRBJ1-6	CASSPGHRNSPLHF	TGTGCCAGCAGTCCTGGACACCGGAATTCACCCCTCCACTTT
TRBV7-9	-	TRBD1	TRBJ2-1	CASSSDRGHNEQFF	TGTGCCAGCAGCTCGGACAGGGGGCACAATGAGCAGTTCTTC
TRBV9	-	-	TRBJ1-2	CASSVDARQGGSYGYTF	TGTGCCAGCAGCGTAGACGCGAGGCAGGGAGGTAGCTATGGCTACACCTTC
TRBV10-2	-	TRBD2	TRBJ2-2	CASLSGRGTGELFF	TGCGCCAGCCTTAGCGGGAGGGGGACCGGGGAGCTGTTTTTT
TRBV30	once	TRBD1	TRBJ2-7	CAWLRTGGLLSYEQYF	TGTGCCTGGCTTCGGACAGGGGGCTTACTTTCCTACGAGCAGTACTTC
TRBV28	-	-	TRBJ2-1	CASSFFAQETYNEQFF	TGTGCCAGCAGTTTTTTTGCACAAGAAACGTACAATGAGCAGTTCTTC
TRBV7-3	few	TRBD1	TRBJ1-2	CASSFTMTGNGYTF	TGTGCCAGCAGCTTCACTATGACAGGGAATGGCTACACCTTC
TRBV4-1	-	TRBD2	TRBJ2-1	CASSQEGRGGRGEQFF	TGCGCCAGCAGCCAAGAGGGTCGGGGGGGCCGAGGCGAGCAGTTCTTC
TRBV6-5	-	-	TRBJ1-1	CASSSTGNTEAFF	TGTGCCAGCAGCTCGACAGGGAACACTGAAGCTTTCTTT
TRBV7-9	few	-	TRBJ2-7	CASSLAHINYEQYF	TGTGCCAGCAGCTTAGCGCACATCAACTACGAGCAGTACTTC